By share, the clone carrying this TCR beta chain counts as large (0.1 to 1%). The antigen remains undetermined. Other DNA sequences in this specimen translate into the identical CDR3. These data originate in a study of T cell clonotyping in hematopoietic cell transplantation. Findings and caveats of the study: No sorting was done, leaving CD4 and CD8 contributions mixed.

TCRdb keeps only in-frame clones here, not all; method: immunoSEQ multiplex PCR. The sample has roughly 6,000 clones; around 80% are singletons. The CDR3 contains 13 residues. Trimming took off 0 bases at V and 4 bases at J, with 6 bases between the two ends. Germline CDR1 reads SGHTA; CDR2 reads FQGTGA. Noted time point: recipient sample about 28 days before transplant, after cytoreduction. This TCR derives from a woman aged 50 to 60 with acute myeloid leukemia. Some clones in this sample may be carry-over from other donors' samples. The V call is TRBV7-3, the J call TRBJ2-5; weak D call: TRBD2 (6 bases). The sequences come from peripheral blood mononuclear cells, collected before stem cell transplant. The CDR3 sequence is CASSLTGGETQYF. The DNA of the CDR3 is TGTGCCAGCAGCTTAACGGGGGGAGAGACCCAGTACTTC.